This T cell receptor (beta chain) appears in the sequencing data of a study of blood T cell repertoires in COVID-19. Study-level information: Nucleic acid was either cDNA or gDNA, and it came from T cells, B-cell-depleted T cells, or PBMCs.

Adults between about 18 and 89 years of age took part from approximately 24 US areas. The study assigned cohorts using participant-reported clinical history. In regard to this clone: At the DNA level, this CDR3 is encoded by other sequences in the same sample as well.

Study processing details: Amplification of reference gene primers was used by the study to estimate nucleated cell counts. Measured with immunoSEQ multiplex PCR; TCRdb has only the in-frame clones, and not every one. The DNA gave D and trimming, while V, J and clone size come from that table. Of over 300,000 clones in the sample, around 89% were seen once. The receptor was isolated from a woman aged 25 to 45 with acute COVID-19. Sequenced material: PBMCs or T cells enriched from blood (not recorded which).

CDR3 coding DNA: TGTGCCAGCAGCTTAGGCCAGTCCTACGAGCAGTACTTC. This sequence encodes CASSLGQSYEQYF. This chain connects TRBV11-2 to TRBJ2-7; D is unresolved. Trimming cost V 1 base and J 1 base, with 5 bases left between them. The CDR3 has 13 residues. CDR1 is SGHAT and CDR2 is FQNNGV in the germline V gene.